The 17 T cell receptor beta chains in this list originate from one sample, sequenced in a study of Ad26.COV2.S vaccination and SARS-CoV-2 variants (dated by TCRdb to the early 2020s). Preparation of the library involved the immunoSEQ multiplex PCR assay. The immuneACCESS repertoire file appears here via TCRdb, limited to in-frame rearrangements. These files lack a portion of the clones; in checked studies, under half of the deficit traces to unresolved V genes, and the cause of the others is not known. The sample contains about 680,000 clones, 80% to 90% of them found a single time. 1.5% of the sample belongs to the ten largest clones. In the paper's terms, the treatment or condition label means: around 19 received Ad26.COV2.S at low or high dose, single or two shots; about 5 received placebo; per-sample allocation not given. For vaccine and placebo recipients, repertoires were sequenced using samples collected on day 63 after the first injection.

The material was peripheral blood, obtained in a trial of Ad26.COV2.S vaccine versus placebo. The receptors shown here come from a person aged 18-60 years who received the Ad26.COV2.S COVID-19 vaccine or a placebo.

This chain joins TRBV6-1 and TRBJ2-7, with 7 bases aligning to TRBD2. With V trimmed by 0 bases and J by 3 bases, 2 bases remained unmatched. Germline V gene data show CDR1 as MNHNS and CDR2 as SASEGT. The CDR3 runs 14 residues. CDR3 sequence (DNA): TGTGCCAGCAGTGAAGCGTCGGGGGGCTACGAGCAGTACTTC. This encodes CASSEASGGYEQYF.

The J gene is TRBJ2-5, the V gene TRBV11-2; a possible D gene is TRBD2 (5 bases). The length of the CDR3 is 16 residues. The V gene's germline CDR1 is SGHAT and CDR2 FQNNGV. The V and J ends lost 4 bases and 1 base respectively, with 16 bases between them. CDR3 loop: CASSSWRLRGQETQYF. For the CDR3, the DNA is TGTGCCAGCAGCTCCTGGAGGCTACGAGGCCAAGAGACCCAGTACTTC.

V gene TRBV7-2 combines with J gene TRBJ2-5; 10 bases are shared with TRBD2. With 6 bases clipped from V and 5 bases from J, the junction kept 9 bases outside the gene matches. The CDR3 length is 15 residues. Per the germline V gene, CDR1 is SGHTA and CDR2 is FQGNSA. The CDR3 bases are TGTGCCAGCAGGGCCAGCGGGGGGGCGCGGGAGACCCAGTACTTC. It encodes CASRASGGARETQYF.

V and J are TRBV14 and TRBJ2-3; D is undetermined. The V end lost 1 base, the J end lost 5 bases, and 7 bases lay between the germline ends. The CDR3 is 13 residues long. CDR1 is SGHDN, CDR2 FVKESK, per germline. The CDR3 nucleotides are TGTGCCAGCAGCCAAGCGCACGGAGATACGCAGTATTTT. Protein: CASSQAHGDTQYF. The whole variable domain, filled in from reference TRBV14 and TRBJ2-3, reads EAGVTQFPSHSVIEKGQTVTLRCDPISGHDNLYWYRRVMGKEIKFLLHFVKESKQDESGMPNNRFLAERTGGTYSTLKVQPAELEDSGVYFCASSQAHGDTQYFGPGTRLTVL.

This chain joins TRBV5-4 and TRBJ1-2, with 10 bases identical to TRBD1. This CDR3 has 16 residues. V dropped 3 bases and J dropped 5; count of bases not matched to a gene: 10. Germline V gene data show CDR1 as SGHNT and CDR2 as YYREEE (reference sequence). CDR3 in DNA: TGTGCCAGCAGCTGGCCGGGACAGGGGACGCCATATGGCTACACCTTC. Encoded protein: CASSWPGQGTPYGYTF.

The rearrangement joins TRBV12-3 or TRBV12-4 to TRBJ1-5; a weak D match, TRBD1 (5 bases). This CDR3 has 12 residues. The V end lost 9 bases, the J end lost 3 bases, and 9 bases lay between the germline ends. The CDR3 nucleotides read TGTGCCAGTCAGGGTTACAATCAGCCCCAGCATTTT. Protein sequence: CASQGYNQPQHF.

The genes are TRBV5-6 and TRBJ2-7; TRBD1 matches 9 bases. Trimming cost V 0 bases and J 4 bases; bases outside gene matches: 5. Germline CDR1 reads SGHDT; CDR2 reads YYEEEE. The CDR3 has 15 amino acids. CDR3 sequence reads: CASSLAGTGWYEQYF. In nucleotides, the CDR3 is TGTGCCAGCAGCTTGGCCGGGACAGGGTGGTACGAGCAGTACTTC.

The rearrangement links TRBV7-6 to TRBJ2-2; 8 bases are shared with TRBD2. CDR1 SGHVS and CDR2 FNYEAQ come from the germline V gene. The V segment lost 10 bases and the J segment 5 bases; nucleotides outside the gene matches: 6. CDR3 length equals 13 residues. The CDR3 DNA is TGTGCCACCACGGGGGGGCTGACCGGGGAGCTGTTTTTT. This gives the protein CATTGGLTGELFF.

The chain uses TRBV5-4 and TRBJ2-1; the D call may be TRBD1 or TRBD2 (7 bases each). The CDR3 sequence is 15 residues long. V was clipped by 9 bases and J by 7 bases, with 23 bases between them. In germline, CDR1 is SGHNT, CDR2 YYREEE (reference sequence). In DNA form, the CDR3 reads TGTGCCACCGCGCAGGGGGGGTACAGAGGGAATGAGCAGTTCTTC. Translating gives CATAQGGYRGNEQFF.

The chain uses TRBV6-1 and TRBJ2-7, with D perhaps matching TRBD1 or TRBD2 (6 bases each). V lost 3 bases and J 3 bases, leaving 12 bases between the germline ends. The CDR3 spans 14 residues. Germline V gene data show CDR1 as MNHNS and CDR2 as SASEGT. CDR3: CASSEVGGGYEQYF. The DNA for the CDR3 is TGTGCCAGCAGTGAGGTTGGAGGGGGCTACGAGCAGTACTTC.

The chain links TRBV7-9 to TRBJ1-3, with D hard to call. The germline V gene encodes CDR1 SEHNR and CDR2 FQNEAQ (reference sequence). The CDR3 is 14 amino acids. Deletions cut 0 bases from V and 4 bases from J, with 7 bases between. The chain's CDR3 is CASSLAQQGNTIYF. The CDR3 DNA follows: TGTGCCAGCAGCTTAGCGCAACAGGGAAACACCATATATTTT.

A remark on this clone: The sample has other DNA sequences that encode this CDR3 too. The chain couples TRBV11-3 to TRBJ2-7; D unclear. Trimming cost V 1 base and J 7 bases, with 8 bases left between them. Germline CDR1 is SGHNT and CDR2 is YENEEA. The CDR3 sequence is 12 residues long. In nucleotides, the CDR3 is TGTGCCAGCAGCTTAGTTCCCGGTGAGCAGTACTTC. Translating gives CASSLVPGEQYF.

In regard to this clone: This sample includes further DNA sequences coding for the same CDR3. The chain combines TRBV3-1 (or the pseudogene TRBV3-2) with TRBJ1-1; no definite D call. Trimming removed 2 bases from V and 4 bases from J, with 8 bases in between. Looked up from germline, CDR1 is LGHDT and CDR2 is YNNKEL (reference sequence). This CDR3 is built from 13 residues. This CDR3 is CASSQQRGTEAFF. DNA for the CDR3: TGTGCCAGCAGCCAACAGCGGGGCACTGAAGCTTTCTTT.

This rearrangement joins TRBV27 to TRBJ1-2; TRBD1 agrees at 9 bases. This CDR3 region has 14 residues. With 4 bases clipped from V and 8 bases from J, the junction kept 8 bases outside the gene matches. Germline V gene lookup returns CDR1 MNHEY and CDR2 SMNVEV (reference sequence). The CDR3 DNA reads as TGTGCCAGCAGTTACGCACGGGACAGGGCAGGCTACACCTTC. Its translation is CASSYARDRAGYTF.

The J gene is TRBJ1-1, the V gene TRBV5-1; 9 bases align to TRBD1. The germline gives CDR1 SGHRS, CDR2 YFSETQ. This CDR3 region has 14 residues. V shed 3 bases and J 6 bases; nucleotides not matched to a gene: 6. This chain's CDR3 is CASSSGQGLSEAFF. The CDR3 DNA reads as TGCGCCAGCAGCTCGGGACAGGGCCTATCTGAAGCTTTCTTT.

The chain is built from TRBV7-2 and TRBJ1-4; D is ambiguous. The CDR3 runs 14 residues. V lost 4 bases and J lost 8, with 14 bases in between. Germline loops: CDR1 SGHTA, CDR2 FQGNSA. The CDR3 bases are TGTGCCAGCAGCTCCGTAGGTGTTGGCGAAAAACTGTTTTTT. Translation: CASSSVGVGEKLFF.

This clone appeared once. This chain's CDR3 is CASWTGQETQYF. CDR3 sequence (DNA): TGTGCCTCCTGGACAGGGCAAGAGACCCAGTACTTC. The chain uses TRBV6-5 and TRBJ2-5; 8 bases line up with TRBD1. Trimming cost V 11 bases and J 2 bases; bases outside gene matches: 4. Germline V gene lookup returns CDR1 MNHEY and CDR2 SVGAGI. The CDR3 sequence is 12 residues long.